A selection of T cell receptor beta chains follows, all from one sample in a study of blood T cell repertoires in COVID-19. Libraries were prepared by immunoSEQ multiplex PCR; TCRdb keeps only in-frame clonotypes and omits some of them. The sample holds 200,000 or so clones, approximately 85% seen once. The sample was peripheral blood. These TCRs come from a human donor with active or convalescent COVID-19. The donor label of this sample is uncertain. The CDR3 runs from the conserved cysteine through the conserved F or W. A D gene is named only where the DNA matches it firmly. A clone size is listed for some rows: how often the clone was seen (once, few, many), or a class if it is expanded.

v_call	clone_size	j_call	d_call	cdr3_nt	cdr3_aa
TRBV28	NA	TRBJ2-7	TRBD1	TGTGCCAGCAGCCTTACAGGGGGACCTCTATACGAGCAGTACTTC	CASSLTGGPLYEQYF
TRBV4-2	once	TRBJ2-7	NA	TGTGCCAGCAGTCCCAGACAGGAGAACTACGAGCAGTACTTC	CASSPRQENYEQYF
TRBV28	NA	TRBJ2-7	NA	TGTGCCAGTTTTGACAGGACGACCTACGAGCAGTACTTC	CASFDRTTYEQYF
TRBV19	NA	TRBJ1-2	TRBD1	TGTGCCAGTAGTGGAAGGGGGCGCGGCTATGGCTACACCTTC	CASSGRGRGYGYTF
TRBV28	NA	TRBJ2-4	TRBD1	TGTGCCAGCGCCGGACAGGGGTTTTCCAAAAACATTCAGTACTTC	CASAGQGFSKNIQYF
TRBV28	NA	TRBJ2-1	TRBD1	TGTGCCAGCAGTTTCAGACCGGGACAGGGGCCCAATGAGCAGTTCTTC	CASSFRPGQGPNEQFF
TRBV6-5	NA	TRBJ2-7	TRBD1	TGTGCCAGCAGTAGAGGACAGGAGTACGAGCAGTACTTC	CASSRGQEYEQYF
TRBV30	NA	TRBJ2-1	TRBD1	TGTGCCGCAGGCCGGACAGGACGATACAATGAGCAGTTCTTC	CAAGRTGRYNEQFF
TRBV2	NA	TRBJ2-3	NA	TGTGCCAGCGAAGATCGGAGGGCGCAGTATTTT	CASEDRRAQYF
TRBV5-1	NA	TRBJ2-3	TRBD2	TGCGCCAGCAGCTTGAAAAGACTAGCGGCAGCAACTAGCACAGATACGCAGTATTTT	CASSLKRLAAATSTDTQYF
TRBV25-1	few	TRBJ1-2	TRBD1	TGTGCCAGCAGTGAATTAGGGGTCAGGGGGGCCACCGGCTACACCTTC	CASSELGVRGATGYTF
TRBV5-1	few	TRBJ2-7	TRBD2	TGCGCCAGCGGGACTAGCGGACCGTACGAGCAGTACTTC	CASGTSGPYEQYF
TRBV3-1/TRBV3-2	NA	TRBJ1-2	NA	TGTGCCAGCAGCCAGGAGGTATCCGGCGGCTACACCTTC	CASSQEVSGGYTF
TRBV3-1/TRBV3-2	NA	TRBJ2-3	TRBD2	TGTGCCAGCAGCCAAGATCATTTGAGACTAGCGGGCAATACGCAGTATTTT	CASSQDHLRLAGNTQYF
TRBV3-1/TRBV3-2	NA	TRBJ2-5	TRBD2	TGTGCCAGCAGCTACGGCGGGAGAGGGGAGACCCAGTACTTC	CASSYGGRGETQYF
TRBV6-1	NA	TRBJ1-6	NA	TGTGCCAGCAGTGAAAGGAACAGCTCCCCCCTCCACTTT	CASSERNSSPLHF
TRBV19	once	TRBJ2-1	NA	TGTGCCAGTAGTCAAGGCGGGACCTCCTACAATGAGCAGTTCTTC	CASSQGGTSYNEQFF
TRBV25-1	NA	TRBJ2-1	NA	TGTGCCAGCAGACAGGGAAGTTACAATGAGCAGTTCTTC	CASRQGSYNEQFF
TRBV25-1	NA	TRBJ2-7	TRBD2	TGTGCCAGCAGTCCTAGCGGGTACGAGCAGTACTTC	CASSPSGYEQYF
TRBV27	once	TRBJ2-3	TRBD2	TGTGCCAGCAGCCTATCTGTAGCGGGGGGCACAGATACGCAGTATTTT	CASSLSVAGGTDTQYF
TRBV30	NA	TRBJ1-6	NA	TGTGCCTGGAGTTTTAAATATCCTAATTCACCCCTCCACTTT	CAWSFKYPNSPLHF